The 13 T cell receptor beta chains in this list originate from one sample, sequenced in a study of response to subunit inactivated influenza vaccine. TCRdb called the RT-PCR reads again in MiXCR, with one record for every CDR3 protein. The sample records under 500,000 distinct CDR3 sequences, approximately 11% being singletons. Sequenced here: PBMCs from blood, sampled roughly 45 days after vaccination. The receptors were sampled from a man in his forties or fifties who received an inactivated influenza vaccine.

The chain recombines TRBV5-1 with TRBJ2-3, with 14 positions matching TRBD2. V was clipped by 4 bases and J by 6 bases; unmatched bases: 7. Germline V gene lookup returns CDR1 SGHRS and CDR2 YFSETQ. The CDR3 extends over 16 amino acids. CDR3 DNA sequence: TGCGCCAGCAGCCTAGGGACTAGCGGGGGTTATGATACGCAGTATTTT. Its translation: CASSLGTSGGYDTQYF.

The chain employs TRBV28 and TRBJ2-1; D remains ambiguous. V was trimmed by 2 bases and J by 8 bases, leaving 10 bases between them. The CDR3 length is 13 residues. Germline V gene sequence: CDR1 MDHEN, CDR2 SYDVKM. CDR3 bases: TGTGCCAGCAGTTTAGGCCAAATGGATGAGCAGTTCTTC. Its translation: CASSLGQMDEQFF. Complete variable domain (other parts from reference TRBV28 and TRBJ2-1): DVKVTQSSRYLVKRTGEKVFLECVQDMDHENMFWYRQDPGLGLRLIYFSYDVKMKEKGDIPEGYSVSREKKERFSLILESASTNQTSMYLCASSLGQMDEQFFGPGTRLTVL.

This chain joins TRBV20-1 and TRBJ2-1, with 10 bases aligning to TRBD1. This CDR3 comprises 15 residues. V gave up 3 bases and J gave up 6 bases; unmatched junction bases: 8. CDR1 is DFQATT and CDR2 is SNEGSKA in the germline V gene (reference sequence). The CDR3 loop reads CSARLRDRGFNEQFF. The CDR3 DNA reads as TGCAGTGCTAGGCTGCGGGACAGGGGTTTCAATGAGCAGTTCTTC.

The gene calls are TRBV4-1 and TRBJ2-5; tentative D call: TRBD1 (7 bases). V was clipped by 0 bases and J by 5 bases, with 13 bases between them. Germline V gene data show CDR1 as MGHRA and CDR2 as YSYEKL. There are 15 residues in the CDR3. The CDR3 DNA is TGCGCCAGCAGCCAAGAACAGGCAGGGGGGGAGACCCAGTACTTC. Amino acids: CASSQEQAGGETQYF.

This clonotype occurred once. The V and J genes are TRBV5-1 and TRBJ2-3, with TRBD2 as a possible D gene (6 bases). The V end lost 4 bases, the J end lost 2 bases, and 14 bases lay between the germline ends. In germline, CDR1 is SGHRS, CDR2 YFSETQ. The CDR3 contains 15 residues. The DNA for the CDR3 is TGCGCCAGCAGCCACAGCGGGTGGCACACAGATACGCAGTATTTT. Translation gives CASSHSGWHTDTQYF.

This clonotype was found a few times. The genes are TRBV9 and TRBJ2-1, with TRBD2 identical over 15 bases. Germline CDR1 is SGDLS and CDR2 is YYNGEE. Trimming removed 0 bases from V and 3 bases from J; junction bases left unmatched: 7. The CDR3 extends over 19 amino acids. CDR3 in DNA: TGTGCCAGCAGCGTAGCGGGACTAGCGGGGGGTATCCGCTACAATGAGCAGTTCTTC. This encodes CASSVAGLAGGIRYNEQFF.

This chain joins TRBV7-9 and TRBJ1-1; a possible D gene is TRBD1 (5 bases). The CDR3 has 11 residues. CDR1 is SEHNR, CDR2 FQNEAQ, per germline (reference sequence). Trimming removed 5 bases at V and 10 bases at J, with 11 bases between. DNA of the CDR3: TGTGCCAGCAGCCAAGACAGTCTAGCTTTCTTT. It encodes CASSQDSLAFF. The variable domain in full, completed from reference TRBV7-9 and TRBJ1-1, reads DTGVSQNPRHKITKRGQNVTFRCDPISEHNRLYWYRQTLGQGPEFLTYFQNEAQLEKSRLLSDRFSAERPKGSFSTLEIQRTEQGDSAMYLCASSQDSLAFFGQGTRLTVV.

Ten or more counts support this clonotype. V is TRBV12-3 or TRBV12-4 and J is TRBJ2-1, with 8 nucleotides matching TRBD1. The CDR3 is 13 amino acids. The V and J ends lost 6 bases and 9 bases, in that order; junction bases with no gene match: 7. In DNA form, the CDR3 reads TGTGCCAGCAGAGAAGGACAGGGTGGTGAGCAGTTCTTC. Its protein is CASREGQGGEQFF.

CDR3 DNA sequence: TGTGCCAGCAGAGAGGGGACAGCGGCAAGTGGTGGTGAGCAGTTCTTC. Translating gives CASREGTAASGGEQFF. The chain carries TRBV2 and TRBJ2-1; TRBD1 matches at 7 bases. CDR3 length equals 16 residues. CDR1 and CDR2 from the germline V gene are SNHLY and FYNNEI. J lost 9 bases, V lost 6 bases, and 17 bases had no gene match.

This clonotype has more than one count but fewer than ten. The chain has TRBV10-3 and TRBJ2-7, with unresolved D. Trimming left V 0 bases short and J 0 bases short, with 9 bases between. The CDR3 totals 15 residues. Germline CDR1 ENHRY, CDR2 SYGVKD. Here the CDR3 reads CAISESEGRSYEQYF. CDR3 bases: TGTGCCATCAGTGAGTCGGAAGGCCGCTCCTACGAGCAGTACTTC.

This clonotype was recorded at least ten times. This chain uses TRBV4-1 with TRBJ1-2; TRBD1 agrees at 7 bases. The junction had 3 bases not matched to a gene; V was cut back by 4 bases and J by 1 base. This CDR3 is 14 amino acids long. Germline V gene sequence: CDR1 MGHRA, CDR2 YSYEKL. CDR3 DNA sequence: TGCGCCAGCAGCCCTCGACAGGGTAACTATGGCTACACCTTC. It yields the protein CASSPRQGNYGYTF.

The chain uses TRBV6-2 or TRBV6-3 and TRBJ1-6, with TRBD1 matching over 12 bases. The CDR3 is made up of 15 amino acids. The J segment lost 10 bases and the V segment lost 6 bases, leaving 7 bases of the junction unmatched. The germline V gene encodes CDR1 MNHEY and CDR2 SVGEGT. In DNA, the CDR3 is TGTGCCAGCAGACTACCGGGACAGGGGGCCTCACCCCTCCACTTT. This encodes CASRLPGQGASPLHF.

The J gene is TRBJ2-5, the V gene TRBV2, with TRBD2 as a possible D gene (5 bases). Germline V gene sequence: CDR1 SNHLY, CDR2 FYNNEI. This CDR3 region has 14 residues. The V end was cut by 5 bases, the J end by 0 bases, with 10 bases between. The CDR3 reads CASSHEGNQETQYF. The DNA for the CDR3 is TGTGCCAGCAGTCACGAGGGAAACCAAGAGACCCAGTACTTC.